Following are 30 T cell receptor beta chains from one sample sequenced in a study of T cell clones after liver transplantation. Method: immunoSEQ multiplex PCR; TCRdb's copy keeps in-frame clones and lacks some. The sample lists roughly 20,000 clones; 88% were seen once. The input for sequencing was CD8+ T cells from blood, taken before liver transplant. Source of these receptors: a human donor who received a liver transplant.

V gene TRBV9 combines with J gene TRBJ2-4, with 7 bases matching TRBD2. The germline CDR1 and CDR2 sequences are SGDLS and YYNGEE. The CDR3 loop spans 14 amino acids. J was trimmed by 8 bases and V by 0 bases; bases with no gene match: 5. Written as DNA, the CDR3 is TGTGCCAGCAGCGTAGGGGAGGGTTGGTACATTCAGTACTTC. It is translated as CASSVGEGWYIQYF.

V is TRBV19 and J is TRBJ2-1; D is possibly TRBD2 (5 bases). Germline V gives CDR1 LNHDA, CDR2 SQIVND (reference sequence). The CDR3 runs to 13 residues. Trimming left V 8 bases short and J 4 bases short, with 12 bases between. The CDR3 DNA is TGTGCCAGTTCCCGAGCGGTATACAATGAGCAGTTCTTC. Amino acids: CASSRAVYNEQFF.

The CDR3 sequence is CASSLGGFTEAFF. The DNA for the CDR3 is TGTGCCAGCAGTTTAGGTGGTTTCACTGAAGCTTTCTTT. The rearrangement uses TRBV27 and TRBJ1-1; no clear D. Trimming took 2 bases from V and 4 from J, leaving 8 bases between them. CDR1 and CDR2 (germline): MNHEY, SMNVEV (reference sequence). The CDR3 is 13 amino acids.

The chain has TRBV7-4 and TRBJ2-1; weak D call: TRBD2 (5 bases). The length of the CDR3 is 13 residues. The V and J ends lost 11 bases and 7 bases respectively, with 18 bases between them. Per germline, CDR1 SGHVT and CDR2 SQSDAQ. For the CDR3, the DNA is TGTGCCTCATGCTCGGGGAGAACGAATGAGCAGTTCTTC. It encodes CASCSGRTNEQFF.

The rearrangement uses TRBV4-3 and TRBJ1-2, with D tentatively TRBD1 (6 bases). The germline V and J ends were trimmed by 0 bases and 7 bases, with 15 bases remaining between them. This CDR3 region has 15 residues. Germline values: CDR1 LGHNA, CDR2 YSLEER. The CDR3 DNA sequence: TGCGCCAGCAGCCAAGATCAGGGGCGCTTGGGTGGCTACACCTTC. It codes for CASSQDQGRLGGYTF.

The J gene is TRBJ1-1, the V gene TRBV5-1, with D possibly TRBD1 on 5 matching bases. V lost 3 bases to trimming and J lost 5 bases, with 20 bases between them. CDR3 size: 16 residues. Germline-derived CDR1 and CDR2 are SGHRS and YFSETQ. In DNA form, the CDR3 reads TGCGCCAGCAGCTCGGGTCACCGTCAGGGCTGGACTGAAGCTTTCTTT. Its translation: CASSSGHRQGWTEAFF.

The CDR3 is CASSPPSRSAPYEQYF. CDR3 sequence (DNA): TGTGCCAGCAGCCCCCCAAGCAGGTCAGCCCCCTACGAGCAGTACTTC. The chain links TRBV7-9 to TRBJ2-7; D gene ambiguous. Looked up from germline, CDR1 is SEHNR and CDR2 is FQNEAQ (reference sequence). With 5 bases removed from V and 2 bases from J, the gap between germline ends came to 19 bases. CDR3 length: 16 amino acids.

This clone was seen only once. This chain joins TRBV19 and TRBJ1-1, with D perhaps matching TRBD1 (6 bases). Germline V lookup: CDR1 LNHDA, CDR2 SQIVND (reference sequence). Trimming removed 1 base at V and 5 bases at J, with 8 bases between. The CDR3 runs to 13 residues. The CDR3 reads CASSIGGGTEAFF. As DNA, the CDR3 is TGTGCCAGTAGTATAGGAGGGGGTACTGAAGCTTTCTTT.

The CDR3 sequence: CASSIEWSGWDTEAFF. The CDR3 coding sequence is TGTGCCAGTAGTATAGAGTGGTCAGGGTGGGACACTGAAGCTTTCTTT. This chain connects TRBV19 to TRBJ1-1; TRBD1 is a possible D gene (5 bases). CDR1 and CDR2 from the germline V gene are LNHDA and SQIVND (reference sequence). V lost 0 bases to trimming and J lost 3 bases, with 14 bases between them. The CDR3 runs to 16 residues.

The V call is TRBV5-1, the J call TRBJ2-1; no clear D. The V gene's germline CDR1 is SGHRS and CDR2 YFSETQ. The CDR3 spans 15 residues. V was cut by 0 bases and J by 0 bases, with 7 bases left in between. The CDR3 coding sequence is TGCGCCAGCAGCTTGGATCCGGACTCCTACAATGAGCAGTTCTTC. Protein product: CASSLDPDSYNEQFF.

This clone occurred once. The V and J genes are TRBV29-1 and TRBJ1-3, with D uncertain. The V end was cut by 2 bases, the J end by 0 bases, with 14 bases between. This CDR3 is built from 16 residues. Germline V CDR1 and CDR2: SQVTM, ANQGSEA. The DNA of the CDR3 is TGCAGCGTTGAAACTTACTCAACCAGCTCTGGAAACACCATATATTTT. It codes for CSVETYSTSSGNTIYF.

This chain connects TRBV7-9 to TRBJ1-1; D remains ambiguous. Germline lookup yields CDR1 SEHNR and CDR2 FQNEAQ (reference sequence). Trimming removed 8 bases from V and 0 bases from J, with 13 bases in between. CDR3 length: 14 amino acids. CDR3: CASPVMGMNTEAFF. As DNA, the CDR3 is TGTGCCAGCCCCGTGATGGGGATGAACACTGAAGCTTTCTTT.

The rearrangement joins TRBV6-5 to TRBJ2-7, with D perhaps TRBD1 (6 bases). V lost 0 bases and J lost 6, with 12 bases in between. Germline V lookup: CDR1 MNHEY, CDR2 SVGAGI. The length of the CDR3 is 14 residues. CDR3 bases: TGTGCCAGCAGTTACTCGGGGGCCGGGACCGAGCAGTACTTC. Its translation is CASSYSGAGTEQYF.

The J gene is TRBJ2-7, the V gene TRBV19; TRBD1 matches 9 bases. With 4 bases clipped from V and 5 bases from J, the junction kept 6 bases outside the gene matches. In germline, CDR1 is LNHDA, CDR2 SQIVND (reference sequence). The CDR3 loop spans 14 amino acids. The CDR3 spells CASSTGQGLDEQYF. CDR3 bases: TGTGCCAGTAGTACGGGACAGGGTTTGGACGAGCAGTACTTC.

The chain has TRBV7-9 and TRBJ2-3; 9 bases agree with TRBD2. The germline V gene has CDR1 SEHNR and CDR2 FQNEAQ (reference sequence). This CDR3 has 19 residues. V lost 6 bases and J lost 4; bases outside the gene matches: 20. The CDR3 DNA reads as TGTGCCAGCAGACCATACCTAGCGGGAATCGTCTTAGATGCAGATACGCAGTATTTT. Its translation: CASRPYLAGIVLDADTQYF.

DNA for the CDR3: TGTGCCAGCAGTCCTATCGAAACAGGGGGTTTAGCCTACGAGCAGTACTTC. Translating it yields CASSPIETGGLAYEQYF. J is TRBJ2-7 and V is TRBV28; the match to TRBD1 covers 8 bases. CDR1 is MDHEN, CDR2 SYDVKM, per germline. CDR3 length: 17 amino acids. J gave up 2 bases and V 5 bases, and 14 bases lay outside the gene matches. The full variable domain, with the rest looked up from reference TRBV28 and TRBJ2-7, is DVKVTQSSRYLVKRTGEKVFLECVQDMDHENMFWYRQDPGLGLRLIYFSYDVKMKEKGDIPEGYSVSREKKERFSLILESASTNQTSMYLCASSPIETGGLAYEQYFGPGTRLTVT.

The chain recombines TRBV28 with TRBJ1-3, with a weak D call TRBD1 (5 bases). The CDR3 has 14 residues. Germline values: CDR1 MDHEN, CDR2 SYDVKM. Trimming cost V 5 bases and J 3 bases, with 11 bases left between them. The CDR3 sequence: CASSPRQSGNTIYF. The CDR3 coding sequence is TGTGCCAGCAGTCCACGACAGAGTGGAAACACCATATATTTT.

The CDR3 protein is CASRDSSGNTIYF. In nucleotides, the CDR3 is TGTGCCAGTAGGGACAGCTCTGGAAACACCATATATTTT. The chain is built from TRBV19 and TRBJ1-3; D possibly corresponds to TRBD1 (6 bases). With 6 bases removed from V and 0 bases from J, the gap between germline ends came to 6 bases. CDR1 LNHDA and CDR2 SQIVND come from the germline V gene (reference sequence). This CDR3 spans 13 amino acids.

This rearrangement joins TRBV12-5 to TRBJ2-7; possibly TRBD1 for D (5 bases). Germline values: CDR1 LGHNT, CDR2 FRNRAP. The CDR3 extends over 17 amino acids. V was pared by 0 bases and J by 0 bases, with 15 bases between. The CDR3 DNA reads as TGTGCTAGTGGTTTGGTACCCGACAGCTTATTCTCCTACGAGCAGTACTTC. This translates into CASGLVPDSLFSYEQYF.

This clone is a singleton in its sample. The gene calls are TRBV4-1 and TRBJ2-7; 9 bases are a match to TRBD2. J gave up 4 bases and V 0 bases, and 7 bases lay outside the gene matches. From germline, CDR1 is MGHRA and CDR2 YSYEKL. CDR3 length equals 16 residues. The DNA of the CDR3 is TGCGCCAGCAGCCAAGAGCTAGCGGGAAGGGGGTACGAGCAGTACTTC. This codes for CASSQELAGRGYEQYF.

V gene TRBV9 combines with J gene TRBJ1-5; no clear D. Germline V lookup: CDR1 SGDLS, CDR2 YYNGEE. V shed 2 bases and J shed 7 bases, with 13 bases lying between them. The CDR3 is 14 residues long. CDR3 in DNA: TGTGCCAGCAGCGTGGGCTGGGGTAGCCAGCCCCAGCATTTT. This gives the protein CASSVGWGSQPQHF.

The chain joins TRBV5-1 to TRBJ2-7, with D tentatively TRBD2 (6 bases). The germline gives CDR1 SGHRS, CDR2 YFSETQ. With 6 bases removed from V and 3 bases from J, the gap between germline ends came to 10 bases. The CDR3 runs to 12 residues. The CDR3 reads CASTSSGYEQYF. In DNA form, the CDR3 reads TGCGCCAGCACTAGTAGCGGCTACGAGCAGTACTTC.

The chain recombines TRBV28 with TRBJ2-3; 12 bases match TRBD2. The trim removed 2 bases at V and 2 bases at J, leaving 8 bases unmatched. This CDR3 contains 18 residues. Germline CDR1 and CDR2: MDHEN and SYDVKM. The CDR3, as DNA: TGTGCCAGCAGTTTAGGTCCTACTAGCGGGAGGTACACAGATACGCAGTATTTT. This encodes CASSLGPTSGRYTDTQYF.

The rearrangement joins TRBV6-1 to TRBJ2-7; D is possibly TRBD1 (5 bases). Trimming took 5 bases from V and 2 from J, leaving 10 bases between them. The CDR3 contains 13 residues. Germline CDR1 MNHNS, CDR2 SASEGT. DNA for the CDR3: TGTGCCAGCAGTCTAACAGGAACCTACGAGCAGTACTTC. Protein product: CASSLTGTYEQYF.

This clone occurred once. CDR3 in amino acids: CASSLMSTVGPYNYGYTF. The DNA of the CDR3 is TGTGCCAGCAGCTTGATGTCAACAGTAGGCCCTTACAACTATGGCTACACCTTC. V is TRBV5-4 and J is TRBJ1-2; D is ambiguous. V gave up 1 base and J gave up 2 bases, with 21 bases separating them. Germline V gives CDR1 SGHNT, CDR2 YYREEE (reference sequence). CDR3 size: 18 residues. The whole variable domain, filled in from reference TRBV5-4 and TRBJ1-2, reads ETGVTQSPTHLIKTRGQQVTLRCSSQSGHNTVSWYQQALGQGPQFIFQYYREEENGRGNFPPRFSGLQFPNYSSELNVNALELDDSALYLCASSLMSTVGPYNYGYTFGSGTRLTVV.

The J gene is TRBJ2-7, the V gene TRBV27; 13 nucleotides line up with TRBD2. Trimming cost V 2 bases and J 6 bases; bases outside gene matches: 4. From germline, CDR1 is MNHEY and CDR2 SMNVEV (reference sequence). CDR3 length: 15 residues. CDR3 sequence: CASSLIGTSGIEQYF. The CDR3 nucleotides are TGTGCCAGCAGTTTAATCGGGACTAGCGGGATCGAGCAGTACTTC.

V gene TRBV4-3 combines with J gene TRBJ1-1; D not certain. CDR1 LGHNA and CDR2 YSLEER come from the germline V gene. This CDR3 region has 17 residues. With 1 base removed from V and 0 bases from J, the gap between germline ends came to 15 bases. The CDR3 region has the DNA TGCGCCAGCAGCCAAGTTGTATTGGCGGAAATGAACACTGAAGCTTTCTTT. Translating gives CASSQVVLAEMNTEAFF.

In DNA form, the CDR3 reads TGCAGCGTTGAACACTGGGAAGGGGACGTGGATTTGGGCTACACCTTC. Protein: CSVEHWEGDVDLGYTF. The chain employs TRBV29-1 and TRBJ1-2, with D possibly matching TRBD1 (5 bases). The germline gives CDR1 SQVTM, CDR2 ANQGSEA. CDR3 size: 16 residues. Trimming stripped 2 bases from V and 8 bases from J, with 24 bases between.

V usage is TRBV27 and J usage is TRBJ2-7; tentatively, D is TRBD2 (6 bases). This CDR3 spans 16 amino acids. The ends were cut back, 2 bases at V and 0 bases at J, with 14 bases in the middle. CDR1 and CDR2 from the germline V gene are MNHEY and SMNVEV (reference sequence). The CDR3 nucleotides read TGTGCCAGCAGTTTAATTGGCGGGATGTTCTCCTACGAGCAGTACTTC. Encoded protein: CASSLIGGMFSYEQYF.

The chain combines TRBV15 with TRBJ2-5; D not resolved. Per germline, CDR1 LNHNV and CDR2 YYDKDF (reference sequence). V was shortened by 1 base and J by 1 base, with 7 bases between the two germline ends. The CDR3 runs to 14 residues. CDR3 DNA: TGTGCCACCAGCAGAGCGGGCCTCCAAGAGACCCAGTACTTC. This gives the protein CATSRAGLQETQYF.